This T cell receptor (beta chain) originates from a study of T cell changes during pregnancy in multiple sclerosis. Libraries were prepared by immunoSEQ multiplex PCR; TCRdb keeps only in-frame clonotypes and omits some of them. Among tens of thousands of clones listed, 91% were seen once. The V gene's germline CDR1 is MDHEN and CDR2 SYDVKM. Trimming pared 4 bases from V and 4 bases from J, leaving 6 bases between. There are 12 residues in the CDR3. Source: peripheral blood, taken after pregnancy. The chain uses TRBV28 and TRBJ2-3, with D possibly matching TRBD2 (6 bases). This receptor was obtained from a female donor in good health, enrolled as a control in a pregnancy study. CDR3 nucleotide sequence: TGTGCCAGCAGTTGGGGGGCAGATACGCAGTATTTT. Its protein product is CASSWGADTQYF.